These 28 T cell receptor beta chains share one sample of origin, sequenced in a study of blood T cells in healthy people across ages. Through a sample-barcoded 5' primer and a J-beta primer mix, a second PCR was run for 7 to 11 cycles. TCRdb processed the 5' RACE reads anew with MiXCR; each CDR3 protein has one entry. The sample has hundreds of thousands of distinct CDR3 sequences; 55% to 75% are singletons. Sequencing was performed on blood. The source is a man younger than 40 in good health.

Points on this clonotype: Given a much more abundant clone one base away, this may be a read error. The V and J genes are TRBV21-1 and TRBJ2-4; the D segment call TRBD1 is taken from the table without a DNA check. TRBV21-1 constitutes a pseudogene. CDR3 size: 13 residues. The CDR3 DNA follows: TGTGCCAGCCCGCGGGGGCTACTCTACGAGCGGTACTTC. Its protein product is CASPRGLLYERYF.

This clonotype was counted between two and nine times. V and J are TRBV5-1 and TRBJ2-5; D gene ambiguous. Per germline, CDR1 SGHRS and CDR2 YFSETQ. The length of the CDR3 is 14 residues. The V and J ends lost 0 bases and 5 bases respectively, with 11 bases between them. In nucleotides, the CDR3 is TGCGCCAGCAGCTTGGATAGCTTCCTGGAGACCCAGTACTTC. Translation: CASSLDSFLETQYF.

The genes are TRBV6-2 or TRBV6-3 and TRBJ1-2, with D possibly matching TRBD1 (5 bases). CDR1 is MNHEY and CDR2 is SVGEGT in the germline V gene. The CDR3 length is 14 residues. Trimming removed 7 bases from V and 1 base from J, with 13 bases in between. CDR3 in DNA: TGTGCCAGCACCCGCGGGGGTTTTAACTATGGCTACACCTTC. Translating gives CASTRGGFNYGYTF.

The gene calls are TRBV18 and TRBJ1-2, with a weak D call TRBD1 (6 bases). CDR1 is KGHSH and CDR2 is LQKENI in the germline V gene. The V end lost 4 bases, the J end lost 9 bases, and 21 bases lay between the germline ends. CDR3 size: 15 residues. The CDR3 reads CASSRQATGDYSYTF. CDR3 DNA: TGTGCCAGCTCACGTCAGGCGACAGGAGATTATAGCTACACCTTC.

This chain uses TRBV20-1 with TRBJ1-2; possibly TRBD1 for D (5 bases). Looked up from germline, CDR1 is DFQATT and CDR2 is SNEGSKA (reference sequence). The CDR3 has 12 residues. The CDR3 reads CSRWDGLYGYTF. The CDR3, as DNA: TGCAGCCGGTGGGACGGCCTCTATGGCTACACCTTC.

The chain joins TRBV9 to TRBJ2-3; unclear D gene. CDR1 SGDLS and CDR2 YYNGEE come from the germline V gene. There are 15 residues in the CDR3. V was pared by 0 bases and J by 1 base, with 9 bases between. CDR3 in amino acids: CASSVGLLGTDTQYF. DNA for the CDR3: TGTGCCAGCAGCGTAGGGCTACTCGGCACAGATACGCAGTATTTT. The entire variable domain, with the rest obtained from reference TRBV9 and TRBJ2-3, is as follows: DSGVTQTPKHLITATGQRVTLRCSPRSGDLSVYWYQQSLDQGLQFLIQYYNGEERAKGNILERFSAQQFPDLHSELNLSSLELGDSALYFCASSVGLLGTDTQYFGPGTRLTVL.

This clonotype occurred a few times. The J gene is TRBJ2-7, the V gene TRBV20-1; D uncertain. The germline gives CDR1 DFQATT, CDR2 SNEGSKA (reference sequence). V lost 1 base, J lost 0 bases, and 10 bases lay in between. The CDR3 contains 14 residues. CDR3 sequence: CSARAGPSSYEQYF. CDR3 nucleotide sequence: TGCAGTGCTAGAGCGGGTCCCTCCTCCTACGAGCAGTACTTC.

This clonotype was detected a few times. The chain has TRBV29-1 and TRBJ2-1; 7 bases map to TRBD1. There are 14 residues in the CDR3. Losses at the gene ends were 6 bases for V and 6 bases for J; bases not matched to a gene: 11. The germline CDR1 and CDR2 sequences are SQVTM and ANQGSEA. The CDR3: CSVDPGQRTNEQFF. The CDR3 DNA reads as TGCAGCGTGGATCCGGGACAGCGAACCAATGAGCAGTTCTTC.

This clonotype occurred a few times. In nucleotides, the CDR3 is TGTGCCAGCTCGGGACAGGGAAAAGAAAAACTGTTTTTT. The encoded protein is CASSGQGKEKLFF. The chain couples TRBV6-6 to TRBJ1-4; 9 positions agree with TRBD1. The CDR3 is 13 amino acids. V was pared by 8 bases and J by 8 bases, with 6 bases of the junction left unmatched. Germline values: CDR1 MNHNY, CDR2 SVGAGI (reference sequence).

This clonotype was detected many times. CDR3 amino acids: CAISGRKGTGANVLTF. The DNA for the CDR3 is TGTGCCATCAGTGGGCGAAAAGGGACTGGGGCCAACGTCCTGACTTTC. This chain connects TRBV10-3 to TRBJ2-6; D gene unclear. Germline CDR1 is ENHRY and CDR2 is SYGVKD. The V and J ends lost 4 bases and 2 bases respectively, with 12 bases between them. CDR3 size: 16 residues.

V gene TRBV6-6 combines with J gene TRBJ2-1; TRBD2 agrees at 10 bases. CDR3 size: 15 residues. V lost 5 bases to trimming and J lost 7 bases; unmatched junction nucleotides: 8. Looked up from germline, CDR1 is MNHNY and CDR2 is SVGAGI (reference sequence). The DNA of the CDR3 is TGTGCCAGCAGTCCCGGGACTAGCGACATAAATGAGCAGTTCTTC. Protein product: CASSPGTSDINEQFF.

The chain links TRBV12-3 or TRBV12-4 to TRBJ2-3; a possible D gene is TRBD2 (5 bases). CDR3 size: 12 residues. The germline V and J ends were trimmed by 7 bases and 5 bases, with 10 bases remaining between them. The chain's CDR3 is CASMTTVDTQYF. DNA of the CDR3: TGTGCCAGCATGACTACAGTAGATACGCAGTATTTT.

The CDR3 here is CASRERGSQETQYF. CDR3 coding DNA: TGTGCCAGCAGAGAAAGGGGGAGCCAAGAGACCCAGTACTTC. The chain recombines TRBV18 with TRBJ2-5, with D maybe TRBD1 (6 bases). This CDR3 has 14 amino acids. With 8 bases removed from V and 1 base from J, the gap between germline ends came to 14 bases. Looked up from germline, CDR1 is KGHSH and CDR2 is LQKENI.

V usage is TRBV4-2 and J usage is TRBJ1-1, with D uncertain. The V gene lost 0 bases and the J gene lost 0 bases, with 17 bases spanning the gap. This CDR3 contains 18 residues. The germline V gene encodes CDR1 LGHNA and CDR2 YNFKEQ. CDR3 nucleotides: TGTGCCAGCAGCCAAGATCGCCTCGGGCGCCACATGAACACTGAAGCTTTCTTT. It codes for CASSQDRLGRHMNTEAFF.

The V gene is TRBV6-5, the J gene TRBJ1-2; D is possibly TRBD1 (6 bases). V shed 7 bases and J shed 3 bases, with 15 bases lying between them. Germline V lookup: CDR1 MNHEY, CDR2 SVGAGI. This CDR3 region has 14 residues. The CDR3 DNA reads as TGTGCCAGCACCGAGGACAGTCGGGACTATGGCTACACCTTC. Amino acids: CASTEDSRDYGYTF.

V usage is TRBV6-5 and J usage is TRBJ2-5, with TRBD2 matching 7 bases. Trimming removed 5 bases from V and 5 bases from J; junction bases left unmatched: 8. The CDR3 is 14 amino acids. Germline CDR1 is MNHEY and CDR2 is SVGAGI. The CDR3 reads CASSRMTSSETQYF. The CDR3 DNA is TGTGCCAGCAGTCGTATGACTAGCTCGGAGACCCAGTACTTC.

The chain uses TRBV20-1 and TRBJ2-7; TRBD2 matches at 8 bases. Trimming took 1 base from V and 2 from J; bases not matched to a gene: 10. The CDR3 consists of 16 residues. Per the germline V gene, CDR1 is DFQATT and CDR2 is SNEGSKA (reference sequence). The CDR3 sequence: CSARGSVSGVAYEQYF. In DNA, the CDR3 is TGCAGTGCTAGAGGTTCGGTTAGCGGGGTAGCCTACGAGCAGTACTTC.

The chain links TRBV20-1 to TRBJ2-5, with D perhaps TRBD1 (6 bases). CDR1 DFQATT and CDR2 SNEGSKA come from the germline V gene (reference sequence). The V end was cut by 6 bases, the J end by 4 bases, with 15 bases between. This CDR3 is built from 13 residues. The CDR3 sequence is CSATLQGGETQYF. In nucleotides, the CDR3 is TGCAGTGCAACCCTACAGGGTGGAGAGACCCAGTACTTC.

V usage is TRBV4-2 and J usage is TRBJ2-3; maybe TRBD2 (6 bases). The CDR3 runs to 20 residues. The germline V gene has CDR1 LGHNA and CDR2 YNFKEQ. Trimming left V 4 bases short and J 0 bases short, with 26 bases between. Written as DNA, the CDR3 is TGTGCCAGCAGCCTGAGTGATCGGTGGAGGGTAGCTTCTAGCACAGATACGCAGTATTTT. This sequence encodes CASSLSDRWRVASSTDTQYF.

This chain joins TRBV7-9 and TRBJ2-4, with 7 bases lining up with TRBD1. The J call is in doubt because the DNA end fits TRBJ2-7 better. The CDR3 has 13 residues. CDR1 is SEHNR and CDR2 is FQNEAQ in the germline V gene (reference sequence). CDR3 sequence (DNA): TGTGCCGTGATTCCAGGGGGCTCCTACGAGCAGTACTTC. It codes for CAVIPGGSYEQYF.

The chain recombines TRBV5-1 with TRBJ2-7; TRBD1 matches 8 bases. Losses at the gene ends were 4 bases for V and 2 bases for J; bases not matched to a gene: 5. Germline CDR1 is SGHRS and CDR2 is YFSETQ. CDR3 length: 14 amino acids. CDR3 in amino acids: CASSGQGGTYEQYF. DNA for the CDR3: TGCGCCAGCAGCGGACAGGGAGGAACCTACGAGCAGTACTTC.

This chain links TRBV7-9 with TRBJ2-3; 7 bases are shared with TRBD1. V lost 4 bases, J lost 4 bases, and 8 bases stayed unmatched. Germline V gene lookup returns CDR1 SEHNR and CDR2 FQNEAQ (reference sequence). CDR3 size: 15 residues. The CDR3 sequence: CASSWWTGSADTQYF. CDR3 DNA sequence: TGTGCCAGCAGCTGGTGGACAGGCTCTGCAGATACGCAGTATTTT. The full variable domain, its missing parts supplied by reference TRBV7-9 and TRBJ2-3, is DTGVSQNPRHKITKRGQNVTFRCDPISEHNRLYWYRQTLGQGPEFLTYFQNEAQLEKSRLLSDRFSAERPKGSFSTLEIQRTEQGDSAMYLCASSWWTGSADTQYFGPGTRLTVL.

This clonotype was recorded a few times. The V gene is TRBV6-6, the J gene TRBJ2-6; D remains unclear. CDR3 length equals 13 residues. From germline, CDR1 is MNHNY and CDR2 SVGAGI (reference sequence). V lost 7 bases to trimming and J lost 1 base, with 5 bases between them. CDR3 residues: CASMRSGANVLTF. The CDR3 DNA follows: TGTGCCAGCATGAGGTCTGGGGCCAACGTCCTGACTTTC.

A word on this clonotype: Possible read error: a much larger clone is one base away. The chain recombines TRBV7-2 with TRBJ2-7; either TRBD1 or TRBD2 may supply D (7 bases each). There are 14 residues in the CDR3. In germline, CDR1 is SGHTA, CDR2 FQGNSA. CDR3 amino acids: CASSKAGQSYGQYF. The CDR3 DNA reads TGTGCCAGCAGCAAAGCGGGACAGTCCTACGGGCAGTACTTC.

V usage is TRBV12-3 or TRBV12-4 and J usage is TRBJ1-2; D gene uncertain. The CDR3 contains 13 residues. Trimming took 3 bases from V and 7 from J, leaving 12 bases between them. CDR3 sequence: CASSFEERSGYTF. The CDR3 region has the DNA TGTGCCAGCAGTTTTGAGGAACGTAGTGGCTACACCTTC.

This clonotype was observed a handful of times. The chain has TRBV4-3 and TRBJ2-6; either TRBD1 or TRBD2 may supply D (5 bases each). There are 20 residues in the CDR3. Germline V gene sequence: CDR1 LGHNA, CDR2 YSLEER. Trimming shortened V by 4 bases and J by 0 bases, and 22 bases separated the two germline ends. The CDR3 nucleotides are TGCGCCAGCAGCCTTAGATACCGGGACCGCATTAGCTCTGGGGCCAACGTCCTGACTTTC. Translation: CASSLRYRDRISSGANVLTF.

In DNA form, the CDR3 reads TGCAGCGTTGAGGCCCGACCCGCCGGAGCTTTCTTT. This codes for CSVEARPAGAFF. V gene TRBV29-1 combines with J gene TRBJ1-1; D is undetermined. From germline, CDR1 is SQVTM and CDR2 ANQGSEA. The V gene lost 3 bases and the J gene lost 10 bases, with 15 bases spanning the gap. There are 12 residues in the CDR3.

V gene TRBV18 combines with J gene TRBJ2-1, with 11 bases lining up with TRBD2. The trim removed 2 bases at V and 10 bases at J, leaving 10 bases unmatched. Germline CDR1 and CDR2: KGHSH and LQKENI. The CDR3 extends over 16 amino acids. The DNA of the CDR3 is TGTGCCAGCTCACCATCCTTTACTAGCGGGGGTAGCGAGCAGTTCTTC. It is translated as CASSPSFTSGGSEQFF.